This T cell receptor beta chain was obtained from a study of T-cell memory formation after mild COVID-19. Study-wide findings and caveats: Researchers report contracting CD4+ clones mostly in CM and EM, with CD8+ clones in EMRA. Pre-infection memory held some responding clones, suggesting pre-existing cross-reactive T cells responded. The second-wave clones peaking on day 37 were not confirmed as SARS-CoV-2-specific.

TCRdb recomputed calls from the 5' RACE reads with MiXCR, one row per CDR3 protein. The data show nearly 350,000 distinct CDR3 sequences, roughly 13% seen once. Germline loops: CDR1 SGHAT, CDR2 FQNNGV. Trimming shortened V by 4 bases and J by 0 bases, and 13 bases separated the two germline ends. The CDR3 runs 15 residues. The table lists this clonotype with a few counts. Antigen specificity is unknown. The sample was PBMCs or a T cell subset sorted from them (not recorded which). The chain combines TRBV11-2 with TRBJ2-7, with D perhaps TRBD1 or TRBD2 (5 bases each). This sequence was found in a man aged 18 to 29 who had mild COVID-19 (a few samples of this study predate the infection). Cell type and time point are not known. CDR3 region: CASSWVVGTSYEQYF. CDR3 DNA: TGTGCCAGCAGCTGGGTCGTAGGGACCTCCTACGAGCAGTACTTC. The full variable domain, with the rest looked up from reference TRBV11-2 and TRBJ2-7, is EAGVAQSPRYKIIEKRQSVAFWCNPISGHATLYWYQQILGQGPKLLIQFQNNGVVDDSQLPKDRFSAERLKGVDSTLKIQPAKLEDSAVYLCASSWVVGTSYEQYFGPGTRLTVT.